The 8 T cell receptor beta chains listed next were all sequenced from one sample in a study of cytomegalovirus exposure and HLA in healthy donors. It was with 60 Vbeta and 13 Jbeta primers that the PCR ran. This table comes from immunoSEQ multiplex PCR, and its TCRdb copy is limited to in-frame clones, with some not included. Of around 99,000 clones in the sample, about 78% were seen once. The sample comprised PBMCs. Receptor source: a man in his forties in good health and CMV-seronegative.

The CDR3 sequence is CASKRENNSPLHF. The CDR3 bases are TGCGCCAGCAAGCGGGAAAATAATTCACCCCTCCACTTT. V is TRBV5-1 and J is TRBJ1-6, with D unresolved. Germline V gene data show CDR1 as SGHRS and CDR2 as YFSETQ. Trimming took 6 bases from V and 5 from J, leaving 9 bases between them. This CDR3 has 13 residues. Drawing the rest from reference TRBV5-1 and TRBJ1-6, the complete variable domain is KAGVTQTPRYLIKTRGQQVTLSCSPISGHRSVSWYQQTPGQGLQFLFEYFSETQRNKGNFPGRFSGRQFSNSRSEMNVSTLELGDSALYLCASKRENNSPLHFGNGTRLTVT.

The chain recombines TRBV19 with TRBJ1-1; the D is unclear. The V gene's germline CDR1 is LNHDA and CDR2 SQIVND (reference sequence). V was trimmed by 4 bases and J by 0 bases, leaving 9 bases between them. The CDR3 sequence is 14 residues long. The CDR3 reads CASSTLGVNTEAFF. The CDR3 DNA reads TGTGCCAGTAGTACCCTCGGGGTGAACACTGAAGCTTTCTTT.

This chain joins TRBV28 and TRBJ2-1; D gene ambiguous. Germline V gives CDR1 MDHEN, CDR2 SYDVKM. The CDR3 runs to 15 residues. V was pared by 6 bases and J by 0 bases, with 12 bases between. Here the CDR3 reads CASSARLRSYNEQFF. The CDR3 nucleotides are TGTGCCAGCAGCGCGAGATTACGCTCCTACAATGAGCAGTTCTTC.

The gene calls are TRBV5-1 and TRBJ1-6; maybe TRBD1 (5 bases). V lost 1 base to trimming and J lost 7 bases, with 18 bases between them. The CDR3 consists of 17 residues. Germline V gene data show CDR1 as SGHRS and CDR2 as YFSETQ. CDR3 bases: TGCGCCAGCAGCTTGACGGCGACCGCGGCAGGGAATTCACCCCTCCACTTT. This codes for CASSLTATAAGNSPLHF. Based on the CDR3 plus reference TRBV5-1 and TRBJ1-6, the full variable domain is KAGVTQTPRYLIKTRGQQVTLSCSPISGHRSVSWYQQTPGQGLQFLFEYFSETQRNKGNFPGRFSGRQFSNSRSEMNVSTLELGDSALYLCASSLTATAAGNSPLHFGNGTRLTVT.

This clone has only one observation. The rearrangement links TRBV28 to TRBJ1-2, with unresolved D. The CDR3 runs 14 residues. Per germline, CDR1 MDHEN and CDR2 SYDVKM. Trimming took off 4 bases at V and 2 bases at J, with 11 bases between the two ends. The CDR3 nucleotides are TGTGCCAGCAGTTCCCTAGTTGGGAACTATGGCTACACCTTC. Residues: CASSSLVGNYGYTF.

The rearrangement uses TRBV4-1 and TRBJ1-1, with D possibly matching TRBD1 (6 bases). This CDR3 comprises 14 residues. The germline V and J ends were trimmed by 4 bases and 2 bases, with 11 bases remaining between them. Germline CDR1 MGHRA, CDR2 YSYEKL. DNA of the CDR3: TGCGCCAGCAGCCTAGGACAGAAAAACACTGAAGCTTTCTTT. The encoded protein is CASSLGQKNTEAFF.

A remark on this clone: Other DNA sequences in the same sample also yield this CDR3. The chain recombines TRBV20-1 with TRBJ2-7, with D hard to call. V lost 0 bases and J 3 bases, leaving 3 bases between the germline ends. Germline CDR1 and CDR2: DFQATT and SNEGSKA (reference sequence). The CDR3 is made up of 11 amino acids. CDR3: CSARDNYEQYF. The CDR3 DNA sequence: TGCAGTGCTAGAGACAACTACGAGCAGTACTTC.

This clone occurred once. The chain links TRBV2 to TRBJ2-1; TRBD2 matches at 8 bases. Germline lookup yields CDR1 SNHLY and CDR2 FYNNEI. This CDR3 has 14 residues. The trim removed 3 bases at V and 7 bases at J, leaving 5 bases unmatched. In nucleotides, the CDR3 is TGTGCCAGCAGTGATAGCGGCGGGGGGAATGAGCAGTTCTTC. Its translation: CASSDSGGGNEQFF.